These 2 T cell receptor beta chains were all obtained from the same sample, sequenced in a study of T cell responses to AZD1222 COVID-19 vaccine. Libraries were prepared by immunoSEQ multiplex PCR; TCRdb keeps only in-frame clonotypes and omits some of them. The table has 150,000 or so clones, 92% seen once. The material sequenced was peripheral blood, taken on day 0 of AZD1222 vaccination. The source is an adult in good health.

The chain uses TRBV2 and TRBJ2-1; TRBD2 is a possible D gene (6 bases). V lost 4 bases and J 7 bases, leaving 14 bases between the germline ends. Looked up from germline, CDR1 is SNHLY and CDR2 is FYNNEI. The CDR3 is made up of 14 amino acids. The CDR3 DNA follows: TGTGCCAGCAGTGCGGGGCGGGAATGGAATGAGCAGTTCTTC. Residues: CASSAGREWNEQFF.

The chain joins TRBV6-2 or TRBV6-3 to TRBJ1-5, with TRBD1 as a possible D gene (6 bases). This CDR3 region has 13 residues. V gave up 5 bases and J gave up 4 bases, with 9 bases separating them. Germline V CDR1 and CDR2: MNHEY, SVGEGT. The CDR3 reads CASSLQGNQPQHF. In DNA form, the CDR3 reads TGTGCCAGCAGTCTCCAGGGGAATCAGCCCCAGCATTTT.